This T cell receptor (beta chain) comes out of a study of blood T cell repertoires in COVID-19. In the study overall: Material from acute and convalescent COVID-19 was sourced from the United States, Italy and Spain. PBMCs, B-cell-depleted T cells, or T cells were the source of the cDNA or gDNA that made up the material.

The CDR3 length is 15 residues. V lost 0 bases, J lost 2 bases, and 12 bases lay in between. Germline V CDR1 and CDR2: SGHRS, YFSETQ. Authors' processing steps: Nucleated cell counts were estimated from reference gene primer amplification. Only in-frame clones appear in the TCRdb table, and some are missing; sequencing was by immunoSEQ multiplex PCR. V, J and clone size were drawn from that table, and D and trimming were deduced from the DNA. Of 180,000 or so clones in the sample, roughly 89% were seen once. The clonotype comes from a man in his forties with acute or convalescent COVID-19. Sequenced: peripheral blood. The V gene is TRBV5-1, the J gene TRBJ2-7; D perhaps matches TRBD2 (5 bases). CDR3 in amino acids: CASSLGRVRAYEQYF. CDR3 nucleotide sequence: TGCGCCAGCAGCTTGGGGCGGGTCCGGGCCTACGAGCAGTACTTC.